This TCR beta chain was captured in a study of pediatric ulcerative colitis. Overall study context: Ulcerative colitis patients had pancolitis or left-sided colitis, with confirming histology.

This CDR3 region has 15 residues. V lost 5 bases and J lost 2; bases outside the gene matches: 8. CDR1 is SGHTA and CDR2 is FQGNSA in the germline V gene. With regard to this clone: Its antigen is unidentified.

Study-wide results and caveats: Blood samples from two patients yielded substantially fewer templates and were excluded from blood-rectal overlap analysis. In rectum, acute severe colitis had expanded clones and less diversity.

Profiled with immunoSEQ multiplex PCR; TCRdb holds only in-frame clones, not every one. Of about 36,000 clones in the sample, 83% were seen once. The sample taken for sequencing was blood. The chain has TRBV7-2 and TRBJ1-2, with 7 positions matching TRBD1. This sequence originates from a girl between 10 and 17 years old with moderate ulcerative colitis. The CDR3 DNA is TGTGCCAGCAGCACAGGGGCCCGGACGAACTATGGCTACACCTTC. This sequence encodes CASSTGARTNYGYTF.